This T cell receptor beta chain originates from a study of blood T cell repertoires in COVID-19. Per the original data handling: Estimates of nucleated cell counts were drawn from the amplification of reference gene primers. Libraries were prepared by immunoSEQ multiplex PCR; TCRdb keeps only in-frame clonotypes and omits some of them. The V and J calls and clone size were taken over from that table, and D and trimming were inferred from the DNA. Among approximately 280,000 clones listed, approximately 84% were seen once. Unmatched junction bases numbered 10, after V lost 4 bases and J lost 4 bases. Germline assignment: CDR1 MGHDK and CDR2 SYGVNS. There are 16 residues in the CDR3.

Sequencing was done on a sample of peripheral blood. V usage is TRBV25-1 and J usage is TRBJ2-7; 10 positions match TRBD2. The receptor comes from a woman in her 30s who had recovered from COVID-19. CDR3 sequence: CASSAAGTSDSYEQYF. In DNA, the CDR3 is TGTGCCAGCAGTGCCGCCGGGACTAGCGACTCTTACGAGCAGTACTTC.